This T cell receptor beta chain emerged from a study of cytomegalovirus exposure and HLA in healthy donors. Whole-study context: Samples from HLA-typed donors yielded approximately 80 million unique TCRs in an early data release. General study findings and limits: A cluster of highly shared sequence variants was likely a sequencing artifact.

The PCR used 60 Vbeta and 13 Jbeta primers. The assay was immunoSEQ multiplex PCR, and TCRdb's table has in-frame clones only and misses some. The sample has about 110,000 clones, 75% seen once. The CDR3 runs 16 residues. Germline loops: CDR1 SGHAT, CDR2 FQNNGV. Trimming took off 1 base at V and 3 bases at J, with 16 bases between the two ends. Note on this clone: Antigen specificity is unknown.

The chain carries TRBV11-2 and TRBJ2-7; D is unresolved. The sequenced material came from PBMCs. This receptor was identified in a male donor in good health and CMV-seropositive. In DNA form, the CDR3 reads TGTGCCAGCAGCTTAGTCCCCGGTGTCTCGCACTACGAGCAGTACTTC. It translates to CASSLVPGVSHYEQYF.